The clone carrying this TCR beta chain appeared a single time. Libraries were prepared by immunoSEQ multiplex PCR; TCRdb keeps only in-frame clonotypes and omits some of them. The table includes around 230,000 clones, more than 70% detected once. The V end was cut by 2 bases, the J end by 9 bases, with 13 bases between. Germline V CDR1 and CDR2: KGHSH, LQKENI. The CDR3 contains 13 residues. The record originates from a study of blood T cell repertoires in COVID-19. Study summary: The study drew acute and convalescent COVID-19 samples from the United States, Italy and Spain.

Sequencing input: peripheral blood. This sequence joins TRBV18 and TRBJ1-1; perhaps TRBD1 as D (5 bases). The source is a woman aged 50 to 65 with acute or convalescent COVID-19. The CDR3 DNA reads TGTGCCAGCTCACCAGGGTCAGGGCTGAAAGCTTTCTTT. Residues: CASSPGSGLKAFF. The entire variable domain, with the rest obtained from reference TRBV18 and TRBJ1-1, is as follows: NAGVMQNPRHLVRRRGQEARLRCSPMKGHSHVYWYRQLPEEGLKFMVYLQKENIIDESGMPKERFSAEFPKEGPSILRIQQVVRGDSAAYFCASSPGSGLKAFFGQGTRLTVV.